This T cell receptor beta chain appears in the sequencing data of a study of shared clonotypes between healthy human individuals. V lost 11 bases and J 7 bases, leaving 18 bases between the germline ends. This CDR3 comprises 13 residues. CDR1 and CDR2 from the germline V gene are MDHEN and SYDVKM. Each cell subset's genomic DNA was divided evenly among several immunoSEQ plates. The table came from immunoSEQ multiplex PCR; TCRdb's copy has only in-frame clones and leaves some out. The data hold about 2.5 million clones, with about 90% observed a single time. Donors were healthy HIV-negative adults without recent acute infections or vaccinations. Only a few counts were recorded for this clone.

This chain uses TRBV28 with TRBJ1-5, with TRBD1 as a possible D gene (6 bases). This TCR was sampled from a man aged 18 to 30 in good health. Some clones in this sample may be carry-over from other donors' samples. Sequences were obtained from naive CD4+ T cells from PBMCs. Indicated subset: CD45RA+ positively selected. CDR3 bases: TGTGCCGCCTACGATTACAGGGCACAGCCCCAGCATTTT. Protein product: CAAYDYRAQPQHF.